This T cell receptor beta chain was retrieved from a study of OX40 agonist ivuxolimab in advanced cancers. Germline loops: CDR1 SGHKS, CDR2 YYEKEE (reference sequence). CDR3 length equals 16 residues. J gave up 1 base and V 4 bases, and 10 bases lay outside the gene matches. Using immunoSEQ multiplex PCR, the repertoire was profiled, and TCRdb retains in-frame clones only, with some absent. The profile shows about 69,000 clones, about 80% of them singletons. The chain has TRBV5-5 and TRBJ1-2; 7 bases are shared with TRBD1. The receptor comes from an adult with an advanced solid tumor such as melanoma, head and neck, liver or kidney cancer. The material was CD4+ or CD8+ T cells sorted from blood, obtained in a trial of the OX40 agonist ivuxolimab. Here the CDR3 reads CASSPARDSFNYGYTF. DNA of the CDR3: TGTGCCAGCAGCCCCGCCCGGGACAGCTTTAACTATGGCTACACCTTC.